This TCR beta chain was obtained from a study of blood T cell repertoires in COVID-19. The wider study: Sources were T cells, B-cell-depleted T cells, or PBMCs; the material itself was cDNA or gDNA.

Clones were read by immunoSEQ multiplex PCR, and TCRdb kept only the in-frame ones, dropping some. The data contain over 200,000 clones, 75% to 90% of them seen just once; the ten biggest clones take up under 3%. J gave up 1 base and V 7 bases, and 2 bases lay outside the gene matches. Germline-derived CDR1 and CDR2 are KGHDR and SFDVKD. The CDR3 covers 14 residues. The clonotype was recovered from a woman in her 70s with active or convalescent COVID-19. The sample consisted of peripheral blood. The chain is built from TRBV24-1 and TRBJ2-3, with 9 bases fitting TRBD1. CDR3 DNA: TGTGCCACCAGCCGGACAGGGGGCACAGATACGCAGTATTTT. It codes for CATSRTGGTDTQYF.